This T cell receptor beta chain originates from a study of shared T cell receptors in the human thymus. The protocol was immunoSEQ multiplex PCR, while the TCRdb copy is restricted to in-frame clones and leaves out a portion. Of about 660,000 clones in the sample, 80% to 90% were seen once. The CDR3 contains 15 residues. Germline V gene data show CDR1 as MDHEN and CDR2 as SYDVKM. V lost 6 bases to trimming and J lost 5 bases; unmatched junction nucleotides: 11. The same sample was also used in a study of human thymus T cells. According to that study: Corrective surgery for congenital heart defects was being performed on the healthy Finnish infants who were the donors.

The genes are TRBV28 and TRBJ2-5; TRBD2 matches 8 bases. Sequenced material: thymocytes. The clonotype was recovered from a boy younger than two with a congenital heart defect. The CDR3 region is CASRTIAGRDETQYF. CDR3 in DNA: TGTGCCAGCAGGACGATAGCGGGAAGGGATGAGACCCAGTACTTC.